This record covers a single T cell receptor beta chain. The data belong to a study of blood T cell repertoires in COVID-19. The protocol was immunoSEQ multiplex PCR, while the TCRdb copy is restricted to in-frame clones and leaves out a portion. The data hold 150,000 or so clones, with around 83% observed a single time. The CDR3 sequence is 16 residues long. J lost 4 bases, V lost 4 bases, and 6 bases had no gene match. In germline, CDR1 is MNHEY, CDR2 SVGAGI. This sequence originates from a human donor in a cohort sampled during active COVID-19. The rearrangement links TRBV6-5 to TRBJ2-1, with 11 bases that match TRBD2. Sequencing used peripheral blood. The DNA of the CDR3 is TGTGCCAGCAGTTCCAAACTAGCGGGAGAATACAATGAGCAGTTCTTC. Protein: CASSSKLAGEYNEQFF.